One sample yielded the 23 T cell receptor beta chains listed below, sequenced in a study of OX40 agonist ivuxolimab in advanced cancers. Libraries were prepared by immunoSEQ multiplex PCR; TCRdb keeps only in-frame clonotypes and omits some of them. The table has around 63,000 clones, more than 70% seen once; the top ten hold over 0.25%. Here the sequenced sample was CD4+ or CD8+ T cells sorted from blood, taken in a trial of the OX40 agonist ivuxolimab. These receptors originate from an adult with an advanced solid tumor such as melanoma, head and neck, liver or kidney cancer.

V gene TRBV2 combines with J gene TRBJ2-6; TRBD2 aligns across 11 bases. The V gene's germline CDR1 is SNHLY and CDR2 FYNNEI. Losses at the gene ends were 5 bases for V and 1 base for J; bases not matched to a gene: 10. The CDR3 has 19 amino acids. CDR3 region: CASSKTGTSGRSGANVLTF. The CDR3 DNA reads TGTGCCAGCAGTAAAACCGGGACTAGCGGTCGATCTGGGGCCAACGTCCTGACTTTC.

This sequence joins TRBV19 and TRBJ2-5; D is perhaps TRBD1 (6 bases). CDR3 size: 14 residues. Germline-derived CDR1 and CDR2 are LNHDA and SQIVND (reference sequence). Trimming stripped 5 bases from V and 1 base from J, with 11 bases between. The CDR3 nucleotides read TGTGCCAGTAGTCCAGGACAGACCCAAGAGACCCAGTACTTC. The encoded protein is CASSPGQTQETQYF.

The J gene is TRBJ2-3, the V gene TRBV19; 7 nucleotides align to TRBD1. CDR1 LNHDA and CDR2 SQIVND come from the germline V gene (reference sequence). The CDR3 length is 15 residues. V shed 5 bases, J shed 0 bases, and the junction held 5 bases outside the gene matches. CDR3 nucleotide sequence: TGTGCCAGTAGTTACAGGGGTGCTAGCACAGATACGCAGTATTTT. Translated, it gives CASSYRGASTDTQYF.

The chain recombines TRBV5-1 with TRBJ1-2; 7 bases are shared with TRBD1. The CDR3 loop spans 14 amino acids. V gave up 0 bases and J gave up 8 bases; unmatched junction bases: 7. Germline V gene data show CDR1 as SGHRS and CDR2 as YFSETQ. CDR3 residues: CASSLDRGAGGYTF. DNA for the CDR3: TGCGCCAGCAGCTTGGACAGGGGTGCTGGAGGCTACACCTTC.

J is TRBJ2-7 and V is TRBV2; no firm D call. Germline CDR1 is SNHLY and CDR2 is FYNNEI. The CDR3 runs 12 residues. Trimming pared 5 bases from V and 2 bases from J, leaving 7 bases between. In nucleotides, the CDR3 is TGTGCCAGCAGTACGAATGCCTACGAGCAGTACTTC. The encoded protein is CASSTNAYEQYF.

V gene TRBV11-3 combines with J gene TRBJ2-1, with 14 positions matching TRBD2. There are 17 residues in the CDR3. J gave up 4 bases and V 5 bases, and 7 bases lay outside the gene matches. Germline assignment: CDR1 SGHNT and CDR2 YENEEA. The CDR3 coding sequence is TGTGCCAGCAGCGCAACCGGGACTAGCGGGAGTTACAATGAGCAGTTCTTC. Its translation is CASSATGTSGSYNEQFF.

This chain connects TRBV4-2 to TRBJ2-1, with TRBD2 matching over 15 bases. Germline loops: CDR1 LGHNA, CDR2 YNFKEQ. After removal of 3 bases from V and 4 bases from J, the junction contained 16 bases not matched to a gene. This CDR3 comprises 21 residues. The CDR3 sequence: CASSQPGLAGGNQPIYNEQFF. The CDR3 DNA sequence: TGTGCCAGCAGCCAGCCGGGACTAGCGGGAGGCAATCAACCTATTTACAATGAGCAGTTCTTC.

The V call is TRBV6-6, the J call TRBJ2-1; D is possibly TRBD1 (6 bases). The CDR3 is made up of 12 amino acids. V lost 6 bases to trimming and J lost 6 bases, with 9 bases between them. From germline, CDR1 is MNHNY and CDR2 SVGAGI (reference sequence). CDR3 sequence (DNA): TGTGCCAGCAGCATACAGGGCAATGAGCAGTTCTTC. Amino acids: CASSIQGNEQFF.

The chain combines TRBV5-1 with TRBJ2-7; possible D gene TRBD2, 6 bases. V lost 5 bases and J 0 bases, leaving 12 bases between the germline ends. Germline CDR1 is SGHRS and CDR2 is YFSETQ. The CDR3 extends over 14 amino acids. The CDR3, as DNA: TGCGCCAGCAGACCGCACGGGAGCTCCTACGAGCAGTACTTC. Translating it yields CASRPHGSSYEQYF.

This chain joins TRBV4-1 and TRBJ2-5, with a tentative D call TRBD1 (6 bases). Trimming pared 2 bases from V and 5 bases from J, leaving 21 bases between. The CDR3 length is 17 residues. CDR1 MGHRA and CDR2 YSYEKL come from the germline V gene. Here the CDR3 DNA reads TGCGCCAGCAGCCAAACCGGGACATGGAGATGGGGGGAGACCCAGTACTTC. Amino acid sequence: CASSQTGTWRWGETQYF.

J is TRBJ2-1 and V is TRBV5-4, with D perhaps matching TRBD1 (5 bases). The germline gives CDR1 SGHNT, CDR2 YYREEE (reference sequence). V lost 4 bases and J 2 bases, leaving 13 bases between the germline ends. The CDR3 loop spans 15 amino acids. CDR3 sequence reads: CASSPKTATYNEQFF. In DNA form, the CDR3 reads TGTGCCAGCAGCCCTAAGACAGCAACCTACAATGAGCAGTTCTTC.

The rearrangement uses TRBV18 and TRBJ2-1, with D tentatively TRBD2 (6 bases). This CDR3 has 17 residues. Germline V gene sequence: CDR1 KGHSH, CDR2 LQKENI. V dropped 3 bases and J dropped 0 bases, with 15 bases sitting between them. CDR3 in amino acids: CASSPGSGQSSYNEQFF. In DNA, the CDR3 is TGTGCCAGCTCACCCGGGAGCGGGCAGAGCTCCTACAATGAGCAGTTCTTC.

V gene TRBV7-2 combines with J gene TRBJ1-4, with TRBD1 matching 7 bases. Trimming removed 2 bases from V and 8 bases from J; junction bases left unmatched: 8. This CDR3 comprises 15 residues. Germline V lookup: CDR1 SGHTA, CDR2 FQGNSA. CDR3 loop: CASSLSQGRYEKLFF. CDR3 sequence (DNA): TGTGCCAGCAGCTTATCACAGGGGCGTTACGAAAAACTGTTTTTT.

The chain joins TRBV7-3 to TRBJ2-2; 11 nucleotides line up with TRBD2. This CDR3 spans 18 amino acids. The germline V gene has CDR1 SGHTA and CDR2 FQGTGA. V shed 2 bases, J shed 2 bases, and the junction held 7 bases outside the gene matches. The CDR3 region has the DNA TGTGCCAGCAGCTTAGTAGCGGGAGGGCCTTTTAACACCGGGGAGCTGTTTTTT. Amino acids: CASSLVAGGPFNTGELFF.

The rearrangement links TRBV6-1 to TRBJ2-3; TRBD2 matches 13 bases. Per germline, CDR1 MNHNS and CDR2 SASEGT. The trim removed 4 bases at V and 4 bases at J, leaving 8 bases unmatched. The CDR3 runs to 17 residues. The CDR3 DNA reads TGTGCCAGCAGTGCAGGACTAGCGGGGGATGAGGCAGATACGCAGTATTTT. This encodes CASSAGLAGDEADTQYF.

The chain links TRBV18 to TRBJ2-1, with TRBD2 matching over 11 bases. The CDR3 has 15 amino acids. V shed 4 bases and J 9 bases; nucleotides not matched to a gene: 8. Per the germline V gene, CDR1 is KGHSH and CDR2 is LQKENI. The chain's CDR3 is CASSRLTSGTGEQFF. CDR3 sequence (DNA): TGTGCCAGCTCACGATTGACTAGCGGGACCGGTGAGCAGTTCTTC.

CDR3 amino acids: CASSLGGLNTEAFF. The CDR3 bases are TGTGCCAGCAGCCTCGGTGGATTGAACACTGAAGCTTTCTTT. This chain joins TRBV4-2 and TRBJ1-1; D uncertain. The CDR3 length is 14 residues. V dropped 4 bases and J dropped 0 bases, with 9 bases sitting between them. Germline V lookup: CDR1 LGHNA, CDR2 YNFKEQ.

The chain is built from TRBV28 and TRBJ2-6; TRBD1 aligns across 7 bases. J was trimmed by 2 bases and V by 8 bases; bases with no gene match: 6. The CDR3 contains 15 residues. Per the germline V gene, CDR1 is MDHEN and CDR2 is SYDVKM. This CDR3 is CASGSTGTGANVLTF. For the CDR3, the DNA is TGTGCCAGCGGATCGACAGGGACTGGGGCCAACGTCCTGACTTTC.

The CDR3 spells CASSPGLALGEQYF. CDR3 nucleotides: TGTGCCAGCAGTCCCGGACTAGCCCTTGGGGAGCAGTACTTC. This chain joins TRBV25-1 and TRBJ2-7, with 8 bases lining up with TRBD2. Germline CDR1 reads MGHDK; CDR2 reads SYGVNS. Trimming removed 5 bases from V and 7 bases from J; junction bases left unmatched: 10. The CDR3 has 14 amino acids.

V is TRBV6-6 and J is TRBJ1-1; no clear D gene. V was shortened by 7 bases and J by 8 bases, with 20 bases between the two germline ends. Germline V gene lookup returns CDR1 MNHNY and CDR2 SVGAGI (reference sequence). This CDR3 is 14 amino acids long. CDR3 in DNA: TGTGCCAGCACCGAACAGACCCCGCGCCTAGAAGCTTTCTTT. Protein: CASTEQTPRLEAFF.

This clone was observed a handful of times. The chain couples TRBV19 to TRBJ2-1, with D perhaps being TRBD1 or TRBD2 (5 bases each). Germline CDR1 is LNHDA and CDR2 is SQIVND (reference sequence). CDR3 length equals 14 residues. V was shortened by 3 bases and J by 4 bases, with 10 bases between the two germline ends. The CDR3 bases are TGTGCCAGTAGTATCGGGACCAAGTACAATGAGCAGTTCTTC. Translated: CASSIGTKYNEQFF.

The chain has TRBV18 and TRBJ1-2, with D unresolved. The CDR3 is 14 residues long. CDR1 is KGHSH, CDR2 LQKENI, per germline. V shed 0 bases and J shed 8 bases, with 13 bases lying between them. CDR3 in amino acids: CASSPPTVRGGYTF. In DNA, the CDR3 is TGTGCCAGCTCACCACCTACAGTACGAGGGGGCTACACCTTC.

The chain combines TRBV6-1 with TRBJ2-5; possibly TRBD2 for D (5 bases). Trimming left V 7 bases short and J 7 bases short, with 16 bases between. The CDR3 is made up of 13 amino acids. Germline-derived CDR1 and CDR2 are MNHNS and SASEGT. The chain's CDR3 is CASTEGTIGTQYF. CDR3 in DNA: TGTGCCAGCACCGAGGGCACGATAGGGACCCAGTACTTC.